One TCR beta chain is described in this entry. Its antigen is not known. Produced via immunoSEQ multiplex PCR; TCRdb's table is partial and in-frame only. The sample includes over 6,000 clones, approximately 80% seen only once; the top ten take under 8.5%. Germline CDR1 SGHTA, CDR2 FQGTGA. The V and J ends lost 6 bases and 0 bases respectively, with 10 bases between them. This CDR3 is built from 14 residues. Resections took place in Japan or China from the mid-2010s to the late 2010s. The source of the sample is a study of immune evolution from preneoplasia to lung adenocarcinoma. Whole-study findings and limits: Clonality was highest in normal lung, lower in later-stage lesions apparently.

J is TRBJ2-3 and V is TRBV7-3; D uncertain. This sequence was found in a person aged 60-80 years with lung adenocarcinoma. Material for sequencing was FFPE minimally invasive lung adenocarcinoma tissue. The CDR3 DNA sequence: TGTGCCAGCAGTCGGACCTATAGCACAGATACGCAGTATTTT. It is translated as CASSRTYSTDTQYF.